Following are 32 T cell receptor beta chains from one sample sequenced in a study of blood T cell repertoires in COVID-19. Sequencing was performed with immunoSEQ multiplex PCR; in TCRdb, only in-frame clones are kept and a portion is missing. Of some 350,000 clones listed, 80% to 90% were seen once; the top ten hold around 5%. Sequencing was performed on PBMCs or T cells enriched from blood (not recorded which). The receptors here all came from a man aged 25-45 years who had recovered from COVID-19.

V is TRBV27 and J is TRBJ1-4; D is perhaps TRBD1 (6 bases). The CDR3 covers 16 residues. Trimming stripped 5 bases from V and 0 bases from J, with 13 bases between. The germline gives CDR1 MNHEY, CDR2 SMNVEV (reference sequence). CDR3: CASSPIRQATNEKLFF. The CDR3 DNA reads TGTGCCAGCAGTCCTATCAGACAGGCAACTAATGAAAAACTGTTTTTT.

V gene TRBV6-5 combines with J gene TRBJ2-7; 8 nucleotides align to TRBD1. CDR1 and CDR2 from the germline V gene are MNHEY and SVGAGI. The trim removed 0 bases at V and 5 bases at J, leaving 6 bases unmatched. The CDR3 loop spans 15 amino acids. CDR3 sequence reads: CASSYSWTGSHEQYF. Written as DNA, the CDR3 is TGTGCCAGCAGTTACTCTTGGACAGGGAGCCACGAGCAGTACTTC.

The chain couples TRBV10-2 to TRBJ2-5, with D tentatively TRBD2 (6 bases). This CDR3 has 12 amino acids. The germline V gene encodes CDR1 WSHSY and CDR2 SAAADI. V dropped 7 bases and J dropped 5 bases, with 11 bases sitting between them. The CDR3 is CASNAGWETQYF. The CDR3 bases are TGCGCCAGCAATGCGGGGTGGGAGACCCAGTACTTC.

The chain uses TRBV7-2 and TRBJ2-6, with 10 bases lining up with TRBD1. The germline V gene encodes CDR1 SGHTA and CDR2 FQGNSA. The J segment lost 2 bases and the V segment lost 5 bases, leaving 3 bases of the junction unmatched. This CDR3 has 16 amino acids. CDR3 DNA: TGTGCCAGCAGCCTTGGGACAGGGGCTGGGGCCAACGTCCTGACTTTC. It translates to CASSLGTGAGANVLTF. The whole variable domain, filled in from reference TRBV7-2 and TRBJ2-6, reads GAGVSQSPSNKVTEKGKDVELRCDPISGHTALYWYRQSLGQGLEFLIYFQGNSAPDKSGLPSDRFSAERTGGSVSTLTIQRTQQEDSAVYLCASSLGTGAGANVLTFGAGSRLTVL.

This clone was recorded once. The chain carries TRBV7-9 and TRBJ2-5; D is possibly TRBD1 (6 bases). V lost 5 bases and J lost 5, with 21 bases in between. Germline CDR1 reads SEHNR; CDR2 reads FQNEAQ (reference sequence). The CDR3 spans 16 residues. This chain's CDR3 is CASSTGQRLTSETQYF. Written as DNA, the CDR3 is TGTGCCAGCAGCACAGGACAGCGGCTTACGAGTGAGACCCAGTACTTC.

The table lists this clone with a count of one. The chain has TRBV9 and TRBJ1-5; TRBD1 matches 7 bases. This CDR3 region has 14 residues. With 0 bases clipped from V and 7 bases from J, the junction kept 4 bases outside the gene matches. CDR1 and CDR2 (germline): SGDLS, YYNGEE. CDR3 protein: CASSVEAGGQPQHF. The CDR3 DNA sequence: TGTGCCAGCAGCGTAGAGGCAGGGGGGCAGCCCCAGCATTTT. The full variable domain, its missing parts supplied by reference TRBV9 and TRBJ1-5, is DSGVTQTPKHLITATGQRVTLRCSPRSGDLSVYWYQQSLDQGLQFLIQYYNGEERAKGNILERFSAQQFPDLHSELNLSSLELGDSALYFCASSVEAGGQPQHFGDGTRLSIL.

The chain combines TRBV4-2 with TRBJ1-1; D remains unclear. This CDR3 contains 18 residues. V was clipped by 1 base and J by 0 bases, with 18 bases between them. Germline V CDR1 and CDR2: LGHNA, YNFKEQ. This CDR3 reads CASSQGSPYTLMNTEAFF. CDR3 DNA: TGTGCCAGCAGCCAAGGGAGCCCTTATACGTTAATGAACACTGAAGCTTTCTTT.

This clone appeared a single time. J is TRBJ2-7 and V is TRBV24-1, with 8 bases matching TRBD1. Germline V gene data show CDR1 as KGHDR and CDR2 as SFDVKD. This CDR3 comprises 16 residues. V lost 4 bases and J lost 5; bases outside the gene matches: 12. The CDR3 region is CATSDPKDRGGNEQYF. The DNA for the CDR3 is TGTGCCACCAGTGACCCTAAAGACAGGGGAGGTAACGAGCAGTACTTC.

The CDR3 is CASREWERKGEQYF. DNA for the CDR3: TGCGCCAGCAGGGAGTGGGAGAGGAAGGGCGAGCAGTACTTC. The chain uses TRBV5-1 and TRBJ2-7; TRBD2 might be the D (5 bases). V gave up 5 bases and J gave up 6 bases, with 18 bases separating them. The CDR3 runs to 14 residues. Germline V CDR1 and CDR2: SGHRS, YFSETQ.

The chain combines TRBV5-8 with TRBJ2-2; no definite D call. Germline lookup yields CDR1 SGHTS and CDR2 YDEGEE. This CDR3 is 12 amino acids long. Trimming removed 2 bases at V and 4 bases at J, with 3 bases between. CDR3 amino acids: CASSFGTGELFF. In nucleotides, the CDR3 is TGTGCCAGCAGCTTCGGCACCGGGGAGCTGTTTTTT.

The chain couples TRBV10-3 to TRBJ2-3; D is unclear. From germline, CDR1 is ENHRY and CDR2 SYGVKD. The V end was cut by 10 bases, the J end by 2 bases, with 7 bases between. CDR3 length: 11 amino acids. CDR3 loop: CATQNTDTQYF. As DNA, the CDR3 is TGTGCCACCCAGAACACAGATACGCAGTATTTT.

The chain couples TRBV5-4 to TRBJ2-5, with 8 bases identical to TRBD2. The CDR3 loop spans 15 amino acids. The J segment lost 2 bases and the V segment lost 2 bases, leaving 5 bases of the junction unmatched. Germline CDR1 reads SGHNT; CDR2 reads YYREEE (reference sequence). The DNA for the CDR3 is TGTGCCAGCAGCTTAGCGGGGGAGGGACAAGAGACCCAGTACTTC. Its translation: CASSLAGEGQETQYF.

The V call is TRBV6-4, the J call TRBJ1-5, with 9 bases identical to TRBD1. This CDR3 comprises 18 residues. In germline, CDR1 is MRHNA, CDR2 SNTAGT. V was pared by 2 bases and J by 3 bases, with 11 bases of the junction left unmatched. The CDR3 nucleotides read TGTGCCAGCAGTGACCCACGTCCCGGGACAGGGTCCAATCAGCCCCAGCATTTT. This encodes CASSDPRPGTGSNQPQHF.

This clone appeared a single time. The chain uses TRBV28 and TRBJ2-7; 9 bases match TRBD2. The germline V gene encodes CDR1 MDHEN and CDR2 SYDVKM. CDR3 length: 16 amino acids. J was trimmed by 2 bases and V by 4 bases; bases with no gene match: 9. The CDR3 protein is CASSSQSGGFPYEQYF. The DNA of the CDR3 is TGTGCCAGCAGTTCCCAGAGCGGGGGGTTCCCCTACGAGCAGTACTTC.

This clone was seen a single time. The chain recombines TRBV28 with TRBJ1-6, with D unclear. V was clipped by 3 bases and J by 10 bases, with 7 bases between them. The CDR3 sequence is 12 residues long. Germline CDR1 reads MDHEN; CDR2 reads SYDVKM. The DNA for the CDR3 is TGTGCCAGCAGTTTGACTTGGTCACCCCTCCACTTT. Translation gives CASSLTWSPLHF.

In this sample, this clone turned up once. This chain joins TRBV10-3 and TRBJ1-2, with a possible D match to TRBD1 (5 bases). Per the germline V gene, CDR1 is ENHRY and CDR2 is SYGVKD. V lost 0 bases and J lost 5, with 10 bases in between. The CDR3 runs to 14 residues. CDR3: CAISESQQVYGYTF. CDR3 sequence (DNA): TGTGCCATCAGTGAGTCGCAACAGGTATATGGCTACACCTTC.

In DNA, the CDR3 is TGTGCCAGCGGACGACTAGCGGGGGGCCTGAACACCGGGGAGCTGTTTTTT. Its translation: CASGRLAGGLNTGELFF. The J gene is TRBJ2-2, the V gene TRBV7-9; TRBD2 matches 13 bases. The germline V gene has CDR1 SEHNR and CDR2 FQNEAQ (reference sequence). The CDR3 length is 17 residues. V shed 8 bases, J shed 1 base, and the junction held 7 bases outside the gene matches.

The chain is built from TRBV2 and TRBJ2-7, with D possibly TRBD1 on 6 matching bases. Trimming took off 6 bases at V and 4 bases at J, with 13 bases between the two ends. This CDR3 region has 13 residues. Germline lookup yields CDR1 SNHLY and CDR2 FYNNEI. CDR3 DNA: TGTGCCAGCAGGGGCGACAGGTTTTACGAGCAGTACTTC. Encoded protein: CASRGDRFYEQYF.

The sample holds a few counts of this clone. The chain recombines TRBV5-1 with TRBJ2-5; TRBD2 is a possible D gene (6 bases). Trimming removed 4 bases from V and 2 bases from J, with 9 bases in between. The CDR3 is made up of 13 amino acids. From germline, CDR1 is SGHRS and CDR2 YFSETQ. CDR3 region: CASSGGSQETQYF. The CDR3 region has the DNA TGCGCCAGCAGCGGGGGGTCACAAGAGACCCAGTACTTC.

This chain links TRBV25-1 with TRBJ2-5, with 11 positions matching TRBD2. This CDR3 has 16 amino acids. V lost 4 bases, J lost 5 bases, and 9 bases stayed unmatched. Germline V lookup: CDR1 MGHDK, CDR2 SYGVNS. In DNA form, the CDR3 reads TGTGCCAGCAGTGGACGACTAGCGGGGCCCGTCGAGACCCAGTACTTC. Protein sequence: CASSGRLAGPVETQYF.

The chain carries TRBV28 and TRBJ1-6; 7 positions match TRBD1. CDR1 and CDR2 (germline): MDHEN, SYDVKM. Losses at the gene ends were 4 bases for V and 7 bases for J; bases not matched to a gene: 10. The CDR3 is made up of 16 amino acids. CDR3 residues: CASSSTGTTLNSPLHF. CDR3 DNA: TGTGCCAGCAGTTCGACAGGGACGACCTTAAATTCACCCCTCCACTTT.

This rearrangement joins TRBV7-8 to TRBJ2-1; 9 nucleotides match TRBD2. The CDR3 consists of 17 residues. J gave up 6 bases and V 1 base, and 10 bases lay outside the gene matches. Germline loops: CDR1 SGHVS, CDR2 FQNEAQ. This CDR3 reads CASSLGKERGDSNEQFF. DNA of the CDR3: TGTGCCAGCAGCTTAGGGAAAGAGCGGGGGGACTCCAATGAGCAGTTCTTC.

V gene TRBV28 combines with J gene TRBJ1-6; TRBD1 agrees at 7 bases. The CDR3 totals 15 residues. With 6 bases clipped from V and 4 bases from J, the junction kept 6 bases outside the gene matches. CDR1 and CDR2 from the germline V gene are MDHEN and SYDVKM. CDR3 bases: TGTGCCAGCAGCCGACAGGGTTCTTATAATTCACCCCTCCACTTT. Protein: CASSRQGSYNSPLHF.

The rearrangement joins TRBV30 to TRBJ2-6; D is unclear. This CDR3 region has 16 residues. Looked up from germline, CDR1 is GTSNPN and CDR2 is SVGIG (reference sequence). The V end was cut by 0 bases, the J end by 3 bases, with 12 bases between. As DNA, the CDR3 is TGTGCCTGGAGTGTACTCTCGATCGGTGGGGCCAACGTCCTGACTTTC. Translation: CAWSVLSIGGANVLTF.

The chain is built from TRBV5-1 and TRBJ2-7; 9 bases line up with TRBD1. The CDR3 sequence is 15 residues long. Germline CDR1 reads SGHRS; CDR2 reads YFSETQ. V dropped 4 bases and J dropped 5; count of bases not matched to a gene: 10. CDR3 DNA sequence: TGCGCCAGCAGCCCGCCGGGGACAGGGTTAAACGAGCAGTACTTC. This sequence encodes CASSPPGTGLNEQYF.

J is TRBJ1-3 and V is TRBV18; D perhaps matches TRBD1 (6 bases). From germline, CDR1 is KGHSH and CDR2 LQKENI. V gave up 3 bases and J gave up 1 base, with 10 bases separating them. The CDR3 is 15 amino acids. CDR3 bases: TGTGCCAGCTCACCTTATACAGGGTCTGGAAACACCATATATTTT. This codes for CASSPYTGSGNTIYF.

The CDR3 bases are TGCGCCAGCAGCCTAGGACAGGAGTACGAGCAGTACTTC. Translated: CASSLGQEYEQYF. V usage is TRBV4-1 and J usage is TRBJ2-7; the match to TRBD1 covers 7 bases. The CDR3 covers 13 residues. The germline V gene has CDR1 MGHRA and CDR2 YSYEKL. With 4 bases clipped from V and 4 bases from J, the junction kept 4 bases outside the gene matches.

The chain combines TRBV3-1 (or the pseudogene TRBV3-2) with TRBJ1-1; D call uncertain. There are 13 residues in the CDR3. V was cut by 4 bases and J by 5 bases, with 11 bases left in between. Per germline, CDR1 LGHDT and CDR2 YNNKEL (reference sequence). CDR3 loop: CASSPLRMTEAFF. In DNA form, the CDR3 reads TGTGCCAGCAGCCCCCTCAGGATGACTGAAGCTTTCTTT.

In its sample, this clone was seen once. This rearrangement joins TRBV5-7 to TRBJ1-1; 7 nucleotides match TRBD1. TRBV5-7 is flagged as an ORF with uncertain function. CDR3 size: 14 residues. V lost 4 bases and J lost 1; bases outside the gene matches: 4. This CDR3 reads CASSQNRGNTEAFF. The DNA of the CDR3 is TGTGCCAGCAGCCAGAACAGGGGGAACACTGAAGCTTTCTTT.

The rearrangement joins TRBV6-5 to TRBJ1-6, with 10 bases identical to TRBD1. CDR1 and CDR2 (germline): MNHEY, SVGAGI. This CDR3 comprises 15 residues. J lost 7 bases, V lost 2 bases, and 2 bases had no gene match. CDR3 nucleotides: TGTGCCAGCAGTTACCGACAGGGGGCGAATTCACCCCTCCACTTT. Translation: CASSYRQGANSPLHF.

The chain combines TRBV28 with TRBJ1-5; 7 bases are shared with TRBD1. This CDR3 is built from 16 residues. The ends lost 6 bases at V and 3 bases at J; junction bases unmatched: 11. The germline V gene has CDR1 MDHEN and CDR2 SYDVKM. CDR3 DNA: TGTGCCAGCAGCCCATTGAGGACAGGCAACAATCAGCCCCAGCATTTT. Translation: CASSPLRTGNNQPQHF.

CDR3 sequence: CASSSTNTGELFF. CDR3 coding DNA: TGTGCCAGCAGTTCAACGAACACCGGGGAGCTGTTTTTT. The chain is built from TRBV7-3 and TRBJ2-2; D unresolved. Trimming pared 6 bases from V and 0 bases from J, leaving 5 bases between. The CDR3 runs 13 residues. Germline V CDR1 and CDR2: SGHTA, FQGTGA.